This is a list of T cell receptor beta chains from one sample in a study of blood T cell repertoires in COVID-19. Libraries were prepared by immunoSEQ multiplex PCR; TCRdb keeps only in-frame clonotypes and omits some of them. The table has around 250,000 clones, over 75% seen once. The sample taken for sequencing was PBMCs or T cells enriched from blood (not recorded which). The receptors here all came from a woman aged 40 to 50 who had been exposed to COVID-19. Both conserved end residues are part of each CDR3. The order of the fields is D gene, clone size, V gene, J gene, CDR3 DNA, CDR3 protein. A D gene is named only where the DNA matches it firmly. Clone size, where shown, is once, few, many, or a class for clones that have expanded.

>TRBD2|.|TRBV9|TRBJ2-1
TGTGCCAGCAGCCCGGGGACTAGCGGTAATATCTACAATGAGCAGTTCTTC
CASSPGTSGNIYNEQFF
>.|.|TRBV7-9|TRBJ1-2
TGTGCCAGCAGCTTCGGGACTGTCTATGGCTACACCTTC
CASSFGTVYGYTF
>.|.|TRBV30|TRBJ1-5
TGTGCCTGGACCAGGGGCGGTCAGCCCCAGCATTTT
CAWTRGGQPQHF
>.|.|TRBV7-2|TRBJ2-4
TGTGCCAGCAGTCCCGCCCCGGCGGGGTACATTCAGTACTTC
CASSPAPAGYIQYF
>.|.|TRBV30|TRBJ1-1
TGTGCCTGGAGTGTACTTGCACGTGGAGGAGCTTTCTTT
CAWSVLARGGAFF
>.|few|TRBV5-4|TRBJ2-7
TGTGCCAGCAGCTTGGACAGTGCCTACGAGCAGTACTTC
CASSLDSAYEQYF
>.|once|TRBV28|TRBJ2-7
TGTGCCAGCAGTTTATCGGCAGGGTCAAGGTACGAGCAGTACTTC
CASSLSAGSRYEQYF
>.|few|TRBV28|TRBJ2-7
TGTGCCAGCAGTTGGACCACAGGTTCCTACGAGCAGTACTTC
CASSWTTGSYEQYF
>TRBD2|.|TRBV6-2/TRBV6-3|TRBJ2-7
TGTGCCAGCAGCTCGGTTCGAGCGGGGGGGTACGAGCAGTACTTC
CASSSVRAGGYEQYF
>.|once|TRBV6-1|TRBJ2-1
TGTGCCAGCAGTGAATACTCCCGTGTCTCCTACAATGAGCAGTTCTTC
CASSEYSRVSYNEQFF
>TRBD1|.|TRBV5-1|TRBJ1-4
TGCGCCAGCAGAACCGGACAGGGTTACGAAAAACTGTTTTTT
CASRTGQGYEKLFF
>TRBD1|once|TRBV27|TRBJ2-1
TGTGCCAGCATCTCCGGGACAGCTCCGATCAATGAGCAGTTCTTC
CASISGTAPINEQFF
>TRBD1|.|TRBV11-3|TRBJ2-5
TGTGCCAGCAGCTATCCGACAGGGCTCACGGAGACCCAGTACTTC
CASSYPTGLTETQYF
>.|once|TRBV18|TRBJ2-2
TGTGCCAGCTCACCATCCCCGAAGGCAGGGTCGAGCACCGGGGAGCTGTTTTTT
CASSPSPKAGSSTGELFF
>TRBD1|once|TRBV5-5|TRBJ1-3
TGTGCCAGCAGCTTGAGAGATCAGGGGGCTGGGGGAAACACCATATATTTT
CASSLRDQGAGGNTIYF
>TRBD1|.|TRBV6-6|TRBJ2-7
TGTGCCAGCAGTTACTTAACAGGGGTGTCATCCTACGAGCAGTACTTC
CASSYLTGVSSYEQYF
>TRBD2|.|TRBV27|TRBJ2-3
TGTGCCAGTAATGCCGGGACTAGCGGCACAGATACGCAGTATTTT
CASNAGTSGTDTQYF
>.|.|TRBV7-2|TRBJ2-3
TGTGCCAGCAGCTTAGTGGGGACACCCACAGATACGCAGTATTTT
CASSLVGTPTDTQYF
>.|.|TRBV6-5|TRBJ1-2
TGTGCCAGCAGTTACTTCACAGGAGCTAACTATGGCTACACCTTC
CASSYFTGANYGYTF
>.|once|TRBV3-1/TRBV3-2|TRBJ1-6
TGTGCCTCTCACCGGGACTTGAATTCACCCCTCCACTTT
CASHRDLNSPLHF
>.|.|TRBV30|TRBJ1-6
TGTGCCTGGAGTGGTCGGGGTTATACACCCCTCCACTTT
CAWSGRGYTPLHF
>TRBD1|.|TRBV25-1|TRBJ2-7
TGTGCCAGCCGACAGGGGGCCTACGAGCAGTACTTC
CASRQGAYEQYF
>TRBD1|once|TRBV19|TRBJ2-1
TGTGCCAGTAGTATCGGACAGGGCCGGGAGCAGTTCTTC
CASSIGQGREQFF
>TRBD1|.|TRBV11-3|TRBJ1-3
TGTGCCAGCAGCTTAGGGCTGGGACAGATTGGAAACACCATATATTTT
CASSLGLGQIGNTIYF
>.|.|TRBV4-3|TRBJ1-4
TGCGCCAGCAGCCAAGATAGGAGGAATGAAAAACTGTTTTTT
CASSQDRRNEKLFF
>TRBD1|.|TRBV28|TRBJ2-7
TGTGCCAGCAGTCCCCCGGGACAGGGCTCCGAGCAGTACTTC
CASSPPGQGSEQYF
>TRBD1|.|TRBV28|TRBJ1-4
TGTGCCAGCAGTCCCCCCCCCGGGACAGGACCTGAAAAACTGTTTTTT
CASSPPPGTGPEKLFF
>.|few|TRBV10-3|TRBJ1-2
TGTGCCATCAGTCCTAAAGACAGCTATGGCTACACCTTC
CAISPKDSYGYTF
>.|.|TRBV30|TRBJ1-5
TGTGCCTGGAGTAATCGGGGGTTCTCAAGCAATCAGCCCCAGCATTTT
CAWSNRGFSSNQPQHF
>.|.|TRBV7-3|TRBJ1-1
TGTGCCAGCAGTCCGGGACACCAGAACACTGAAGCTTTCTTT
CASSPGHQNTEAFF
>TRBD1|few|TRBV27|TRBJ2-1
TGTGCCAGCAGTAGCTCCTATGGGACAGTCTCCTACAATGAGCAGTTCTTC
CASSSSYGTVSYNEQFF
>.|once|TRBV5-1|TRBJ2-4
TGCGCCAGCAGCGAAAGGCCGGGGGAGACCAAAAACATTCAGTACTTC
CASSERPGETKNIQYF
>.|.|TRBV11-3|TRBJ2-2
TGTGCCAGCAGCGTAGCGGCAGGGAACACCGGGGAGCTGTTTTTT
CASSVAAGNTGELFF
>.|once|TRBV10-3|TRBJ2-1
TGTGCCATCAGTGCCCATGGCTATGAGCAGTTCTTC
CAISAHGYEQFF
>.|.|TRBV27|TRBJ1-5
TGTGCCAGCAGTTTGTGGCCAAACAATCAGCCCCAGCATTTT
CASSLWPNNQPQHF
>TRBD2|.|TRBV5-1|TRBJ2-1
TGTGCCAGCAGCTTGGAGGGTCTAGCGGGAATTAACAATGAGCAGTTCTTC
CASSLEGLAGINNEQFF
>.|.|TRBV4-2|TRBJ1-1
TGTGCCAGCAGCCAAGACCCAACAGGGAACACTGAAGCTTTCTTT
CASSQDPTGNTEAFF
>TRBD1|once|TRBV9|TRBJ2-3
TGTGCCAGCAGCCCCCAGGGGGACACAGATACGCAGTATTTT
CASSPQGDTDTQYF
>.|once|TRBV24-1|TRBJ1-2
TGTGCCACCAGTGACGAACAGGGCTGCTACACCTTC
CATSDEQGCYTF
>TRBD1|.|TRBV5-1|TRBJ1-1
TGCGCCAGCAGCTCCCCCTTGGGACAGGGAGGCACTGAAGCTTTCTTT
CASSSPLGQGGTEAFF
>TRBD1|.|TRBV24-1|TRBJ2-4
TGTGCCACCAGTGATTCCTCGACAGGGGCGCTGGGCCAAAACATTCAGTACTTC
CATSDSSTGALGQNIQYF